This TCR beta chain was documented in a study of blood T cell repertoires in COVID-19. Study-wide context: The United States, Italy and Spain supplied acute and convalescent COVID-19 samples. T cells, B-cell-depleted T cells, or PBMCs supplied cDNA or gDNA.

The V segment lost 5 bases and the J segment 6 bases; nucleotides outside the gene matches: 5. CDR3 length: 13 residues. Germline lookup yields CDR1 SGHTA and CDR2 FQGTGA. The table lists this clone with a few counts. Source study methods: The assay estimated nucleated cells by amplifying reference gene primers. Data came from immunoSEQ multiplex PCR; TCRdb stores just in-frame clones and leaves some out. The V and J calls and clone size were taken over from that table, and D and trimming were inferred from the DNA. The table shows fewer than 200,000 clones, with about 86% occurring only once. This sequence joins TRBV7-3 and TRBJ2-7; TRBD1 matches at 9 bases. The TCR was taken from a man between 45 and 60 years old with active or convalescent COVID-19. Specimen: peripheral blood. CDR3 protein: CASSRDRDSEQYF. The CDR3, as DNA: TGTGCCAGCAGCCGGGACAGGGATAGCGAGCAGTACTTC.